Here is one T cell receptor beta chain with its context. This clonotype occurred many times. What this receptor recognizes is not known. No base qualities exist here, and no much larger clone lies one base off it. The data derive from a study of T cells in Graves' hyperthyroidism and ophthalmopathy (dated by TCRdb to the late 2010s). Regarding the study in general: Peripheral blood samples were taken at the time of initial diagnosis, prior to any treatment. The paper describes TCR Vbeta CDR3 sequencing of 130 to 150 peripheral blood samples, made up of some 42 ophthalmopathy patients, around 78 hyperthyroidism patients and about 17 progressor patients. To identify distinguishing TCR V-J signatures, a discovery cohort of 100 or so patients was used, comprising under 45 with Graves' ophthalmopathy and approximately 58 with stable Graves' hyperthyroidism. In about six Graves' hyperthyroidism patients, the study also compared T-cell repertoires from thyroid tissue with T-cell repertoires from blood. The roughly 94 discovery patients were randomly divided into training and test sets at a 7:3 ratio. After blood sampling, hyperthyroidism patients were treated with methimazole at a starting dose of 30 mg daily, and ophthalmopathy patients were treated with high-dose intravenous methylprednisolone. Whether ophthalmopathy could be predicted prospectively was tested in an independent validation cohort made up of 18 hyperthyroidism patients plus 17 patients who later progressed to ophthalmopathy.

Moderately to severely active disease, a Clinical Activity Score of at least 3, a NOSPECS grade of at least 4, and a duration under 3 months were present in ophthalmopathy patients. Exclusion was applied to patients with uncontrolled infections, other autoimmune diseases, pregnancy or lactation. Clinical symptoms, serum thyroxine and TRAb, thyroid ultrasound, and orbital computed tomography formed the basis for the diagnoses. Ficoll-Paque density gradient centrifugation was used to isolate PBMCs from 9.5 to 10 ml of fresh peripheral blood. Trizol reagent was used to extract total RNA, and RNA quality was then checked on an Agilent 2100 Bioanalyzer. What the study reported, not specific to this receptor: In cross-validation, a model built on a 13 V-J signature told ophthalmopathy apart from stable hyperthyroidism with 87.88% sensitivity and 81% to 82% specificity, and in testing the same model reached 80%/75%. Most expanded thyroid clonotypes (frequency above 0.001) were also found in blood, which suggests that blood repertoires may mirror thyroid immune responses. During validation, the model predicted progression to ophthalmopathy a median of approximately six months ahead of onset, with just under 71% sensitivity and about 75% specificity. No statistical method was used to fix the sample size in advance, and group allocation was not hidden from the investigators.

The TCR beta CDR3 regions were amplified from the RNA transcripts. The TCR CDR3 was subjected to a first round of RT-PCR using the HTBI primer set and the Qiagen OneStep RT-PCR kit. Libraries were constructed in a second round of multiplex PCR, after which size selection and purification were carried out. Paired-end sequencing of the libraries was performed with 100 bp reads on an Illumina HiSeq2000. The original methods were these. SOAPnuke was used to process the raw data, with reads discarded if the reads contained adapters or uncalled bases, had a mean Phred below 15, or lacked an exact constant-primer or identifier match. High-quality paired reads were merged using COPE v1.2.5, and each unique nucleotide sequence was defined as a clonotype. MiTCR v1.1 was used to align the clonotypes against IMGT TRBV, TRBD and TRBJ reference segments. Only V-J combinations with frequency above 0.0001, covering 98% to 99.2% of repertoires, were analysed. A TCS score was defined as the ratio of F50 (clonal expansion) to E x V (chaos), with BLOSUM62-based TCRdist applied between CDR3 peptides within each V-J. Welch's t-statistics and random forest reduced 514 V-J features to 10 to 15, which were used in a naive Bayes classifier (R e1071). TCRdb reran the public reads through fastp at Q25 and MiXCR, keeping productive beta chains. Entries that share a CDR3 protein sequence are merged under the most common genes and DNA. None of the V and J calls come from the authors' own analysis; TCRdb made them. This sample holds some 500,000 distinct CDR3 sequences; roughly a quarter were observed only once. The ten largest clones add up to about 11% of the sample.

The sequence came from a woman in her 30s with Graves' ophthalmopathy. The source material was blood.

In nucleotides, the sequence is TGCGCCAGCAGCTCTCGGACAGGGGGAATGAACACTGAAGCTTTCTTT. Translated, it reads CASSSRTGGMNTEAFF. The V gene is TRBV5-1 and the J gene is TRBJ1-1; TRBD1 matches 10 bases in the middle. Counted from cysteine to phenylalanine, this CDR3 has 16 amino acids. Only the CDR3 part of the read is kept: 48 bases, read in frame from the first base. The CDR1 and CDR2 encoded by the germline V gene are SGHRS and YFSETQ. The V end gives up 3 bases and the J end 0 bases, leaving 5 bases in the junction not matched to a gene.